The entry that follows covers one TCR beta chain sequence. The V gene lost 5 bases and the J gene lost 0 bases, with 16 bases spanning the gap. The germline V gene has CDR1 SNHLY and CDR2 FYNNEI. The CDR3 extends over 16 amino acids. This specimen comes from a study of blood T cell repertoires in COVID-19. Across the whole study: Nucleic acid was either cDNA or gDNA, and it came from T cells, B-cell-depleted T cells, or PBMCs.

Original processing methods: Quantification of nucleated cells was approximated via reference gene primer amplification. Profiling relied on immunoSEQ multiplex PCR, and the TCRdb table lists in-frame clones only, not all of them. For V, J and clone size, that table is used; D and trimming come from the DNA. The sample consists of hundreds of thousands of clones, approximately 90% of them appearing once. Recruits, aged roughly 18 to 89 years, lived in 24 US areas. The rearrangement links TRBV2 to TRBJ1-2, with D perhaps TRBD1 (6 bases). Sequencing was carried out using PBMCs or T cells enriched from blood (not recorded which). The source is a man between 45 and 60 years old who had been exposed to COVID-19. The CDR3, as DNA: TGTGCCAGCAGTTCTATGGACAGACTGACTAACTATGGCTACACCTTC. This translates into CASSSMDRLTNYGYTF.